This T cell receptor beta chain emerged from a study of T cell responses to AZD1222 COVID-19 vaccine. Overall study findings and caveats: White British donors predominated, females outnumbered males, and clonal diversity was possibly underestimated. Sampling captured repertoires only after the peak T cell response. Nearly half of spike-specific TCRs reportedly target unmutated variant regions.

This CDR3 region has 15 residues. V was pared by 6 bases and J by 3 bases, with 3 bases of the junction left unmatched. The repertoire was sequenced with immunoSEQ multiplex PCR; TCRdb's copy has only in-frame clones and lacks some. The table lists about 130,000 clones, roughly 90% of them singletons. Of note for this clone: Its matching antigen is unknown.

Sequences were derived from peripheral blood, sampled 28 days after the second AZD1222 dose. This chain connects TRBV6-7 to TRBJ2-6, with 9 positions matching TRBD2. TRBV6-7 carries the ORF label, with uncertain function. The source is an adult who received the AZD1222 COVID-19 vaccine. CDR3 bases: TGTGCCAGCAGCTTAGCGGGAGATGGGGCCAACGTCCTGACTTTC. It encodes CASSLAGDGANVLTF.